The rows below give T cell receptor beta chains drawn from one sample of a study of regulatory T cells in long-lasting Graves disease. TCRdb passed the multiplex PCR reads through MiXCR, listing each CDR3 protein once. The repertoire has about 460,000 distinct CDR3 sequences, approximately 23% of them found once; the top ten carry about an eighth. Material: peripheral blood mononuclear cells (PBMCs), obtained when the disease was refractory, from a patient treated with antithyroid drugs. These receptors were collected from a female donor with Graves disease. Each CDR3 is given with its conserved first and last residue. The D gene is left open where the match is weak. Only part of the rows carry a size: once, few, many, or a class if the clone is expanded.

D gene,V gene,J gene,clone size,CDR3 protein,CDR3 DNA
-,TRBV12-3/TRBV12-4,TRBJ1-5,many,CASTRGYLSILSNQPQHF,TGTGCCAGCACCAGGGGATATTTGAGTATATTGAGCAATCAGCCCCAGCATTTT
TRBD1,TRBV5-6,TRBJ2-7,few,CASSSGQWVEEQYF,TGTGCCAGCAGCTCGGGACAGTGGGTGGAGGAGCAGTACTTC
TRBD1,TRBV6-1,TRBJ1-4,many,CASSRGTGEKLFF,TGTGCCAGCAGCCGAGGGACAGGAGAAAAACTGTTTTTT
TRBD2,TRBV29-1,TRBJ2-7,few,CSVMSGGYEQYF,TGCAGCGTTATGAGCGGGGGCTACGAGCAGTACTTC
-,TRBV7-3,TRBJ2-5,few,CASSSAPQETQYF,TGTGCCAGCAGCTCCGCCCCCCAAGAGACCCAGTACTTC
-,TRBV6-1,TRBJ1-2,many,CASSESSSGGYTF,TGTGCCAGCAGTGAGTCGTCCTCCGGAGGCTACACCTTC
TRBD1,TRBV13,TRBJ2-7,few,CASSLVGGQGSYEQYF,TGTGCCAGCAGCTTAGTCGGGGGACAGGGGTCCTACGAGCAGTACTTC
TRBD1,TRBV20-1,TRBJ1-2,few,CSAREPGQGRHDYGYTF,TGCAGTGCTAGAGAACCGGGACAGGGTCGTCACGACTATGGCTACACCTTC
TRBD1,TRBV6-1,TRBJ1-6,many,CASSHDRGNSPLHF,TGTGCCAGCAGCCACGACAGGGGAAATTCACCCCTCCACTTT
-,TRBV19,TRBJ2-7,-,CASSPQGPDEQYF,TGTGCCAGTAGTCCCCAAGGACCGGACGAGCAGTACTTC
-,TRBV18,TRBJ1-1,few,CASSQDNSNTEAFF,TGTGCCAGCTCACAGGATAATTCGAACACTGAAGCTTTCTTT
-,TRBV3-1,TRBJ1-1,few,CASSQVAGASHTEAFF,TGTGCCAGCAGCCAAGTGGCAGGGGCTAGCCACACTGAAGCTTTCTTT
TRBD2,TRBV28,TRBJ2-1,many,CASSLAGGSYNEQFF,TGTGCCAGCAGCTTAGCGGGGGGCTCCTACAATGAGCAGTTCTTC
-,TRBV5-1,TRBJ2-7,few,CASSLEAIGRSSYEQYF,TGCGCCAGCAGCTTGGAGGCCATAGGACGGAGCTCCTACGAGCAGTACTTC
-,TRBV19,TRBJ2-2,-,CASSILGNTGELFF,TGTGCCAGTAGTATCCTAGGGAACACCGGGGAGCTGTTTTTT
TRBD2,TRBV7-2,TRBJ2-2,many,CASSQGLAGARGELFF,TGTGCCAGCAGCCAGGGACTAGCGGGAGCAAGAGGGGAGCTGTTTTTT
TRBD1,TRBV6-1,TRBJ2-5,many,CASSPGMTGDVQETQYF,TGTGCCAGCAGTCCCGGGATGACAGGGGACGTCCAGGAGACCCAGTACTTC
-,TRBV10-3,TRBJ1-1,many,CAISLETDTEAFF,TGTGCCATCAGTTTAGAGACAGATACTGAAGCTTTCTTT
-,TRBV11-2,TRBJ1-6,many,CASSFGVRDSPLHF,TGTGCCAGCAGCTTCGGGGTGCGGGATTCACCCCTCCACTTT
TRBD2,TRBV7-2,TRBJ2-5,few,CASSLSRRSGGAEETQYF,TGTGCCAGCAGCTTATCCCGACGAAGCGGGGGGGCTGAAGAGACCCAGTACTTC
-,TRBV11-3,TRBJ2-7,many,CASSRGTQGEQYF,TGTGCCAGCAGCAGAGGGACTCAAGGGGAGCAGTACTTC
TRBD1,TRBV6-1,TRBJ2-7,many,CASARDSSYEQYF,TGTGCCAGCGCTCGGGACAGTTCCTACGAGCAGTACTTC
TRBD2,TRBV20-1,TRBJ2-1,-,CSSESTSPTEQFF,TGCAGTTCAGAATCGACTAGCCCCACTGAGCAGTTCTTC
-,TRBV12-3/TRBV12-4,TRBJ1-5,few,CASTPGIYSNQPQHF,TGTGCCAGCACCCCCGGCATATATAGCAATCAGCCCCAGCATTTT
TRBD1,TRBV28,TRBJ1-5,many,CASSPSGGQGAQPQHF,TGTGCCAGCAGTCCGTCCGGGGGACAGGGGGCCCAGCCCCAGCATTTT
-,TRBV29-1,TRBJ2-3,-,CSVRRGVDTQYF,TGCAGCGTTCGAAGGGGAGTGGATACGCAGTATTTT
-,TRBV6-2/TRBV6-3,TRBJ2-7,-,CASSSTGLGYEQYF,TGTGCCAGCAGTTCAACAGGGTTGGGGTACGAGCAGTACTTC
-,TRBV12-3/TRBV12-4,TRBJ2-2,many,CASTLHTGELFF,TGTGCCAGCACTTTACACACCGGGGAGCTGTTTTTT
-,TRBV11-2,TRBJ2-4,many,CASSLDANEGLLAKNIQYF,TGTGCCAGCAGCTTAGATGCGAATGAGGGACTCCTAGCCAAAAACATTCAGTACTTC
-,TRBV2,TRBJ2-7,-,CASSEAGPPYEQYF,TGTGCCAGCAGTGAGGCCGGGCCCCCCTACGAGCAGTACTTC
-,TRBV5-4,TRBJ1-2,few,CASSVGSQRGYTF,TGTGCCAGCAGCGTGGGGTCTCAGAGAGGCTACACCTTC
TRBD1,TRBV7-2,TRBJ1-2,many,CASSLLGQGNGYTF,TGTGCCAGCAGCCTCCTGGGACAGGGTAATGGCTACACCTTC
-,TRBV14,TRBJ1-2,many,CASSQGPANYGYTF,TGTGCCAGCAGCCAAGGCCCAGCGAACTATGGCTACACCTTC
-,TRBV6-2/TRBV6-3,TRBJ2-7,many,CASSYSEWFEQYF,TGTGCCAGCAGTTACTCGGAGTGGTTCGAGCAGTACTTC
TRBD2,TRBV7-2,TRBJ2-2,many,CASSLEAGGNGELFF,TGTGCCAGCAGCTTAGAGGCGGGGGGAAACGGGGAGCTGTTTTTT
TRBD1,TRBV12-3/TRBV12-4,TRBJ2-2,-,CASSPVRGTDITGELFF,TGTGCCAGCAGTCCCGTCAGAGGGACAGATATTACCGGGGAGCTGTTTTTT
-,TRBV19,TRBJ1-2,few,CASSIRGRTNYGYTF,TGTGCCAGTAGTATACGAGGACGGACTAACTATGGCTACACCTTC
-,TRBV7-2,TRBJ2-6,many,CASSLRVRGAGANVLTF,TGTGCCAGCAGCCTCCGGGTGAGGGGGGCTGGGGCCAACGTCCTGACTTTC
-,TRBV12-5,TRBJ1-1,many,CASGENRGEAFF,TGTGCTAGTGGAGAGAATAGGGGTGAAGCTTTCTTT
-,TRBV29-1,TRBJ1-1,few,CSVDRGSTEAFF,TGCAGCGTTGATAGGGGGAGCACTGAAGCTTTCTTT
TRBD1,TRBV5-8,TRBJ1-5,-,CASSFVTGVQPQHF,TGTGCCAGCAGCTTTGTGACAGGGGTACAGCCCCAGCATTTT
TRBD1,TRBV7-2,TRBJ1-5,many,CASSYEGAYQPQHF,TGTGCCAGCAGCTACGAGGGGGCCTATCAGCCCCAGCATTTT
-,TRBV6-1,TRBJ1-2,many,CASHRVGDGYTF,TGTGCCAGTCACAGGGTTGGAGATGGCTACACCTTC
TRBD1,TRBV9,TRBJ2-7,few,CASSVGRTGIDEQYF,TGTGCCAGCAGCGTAGGCCGGACAGGGATCGACGAGCAGTACTTC
-,TRBV24-1,TRBJ2-2,-,CATSVGTRTGELFF,TGTGCCACCAGTGTTGGGACACGGACCGGGGAGCTGTTTTTT
-,TRBV3-1,TRBJ1-5,-,CASSNGYSNQPQHF,TGTGCCAGCAGCAACGGGTATAGCAATCAGCCCCAGCATTTT
-,TRBV7-2,TRBJ1-2,-,CASSLAGGTGYGYTF,TGTGCCAGCAGCTTAGCTGGGGGGACGGGCTATGGCTACACCTTC
TRBD1,TRBV30,TRBJ1-2,-,CAWSDQGVFYGYTF,TGTGCCTGGAGTGATCAGGGGGTTTTCTATGGCTACACCTTC
TRBD1,TRBV3-1,TRBJ1-1,few,CASSQVPGGYTEAFF,TGTGCCAGCAGCCAAGTGCCAGGGGGATACACTGAAGCTTTCTTT
-,TRBV7-9,TRBJ2-7,-,CASRAGQGFSYEQYF,TGTGCCAGCAGGGCCGGGCAGGGGTTCTCCTACGAGCAGTACTTC
-,TRBV10-3,TRBJ2-7,many,CAISEFGEQYF,TGTGCCATCAGTGAGTTTGGCGAGCAGTACTTC
-,TRBV15,TRBJ1-1,many,CATSRDINRKALNTEAFF,TGTGCCACCAGCAGAGATATTAACCGGAAGGCGTTGAACACTGAAGCTTTCTTT
-,TRBV28,TRBJ2-5,many,CASSDRPTGVETQYF,TGTGCCAGCAGTGATCGACCGACCGGGGTGGAGACCCAGTACTTC
TRBD2,TRBV5-4,TRBJ2-7,few,CASSSRSTSGSTEQYF,TGTGCCAGCAGCTCCCGGTCGACTAGCGGGAGCACCGAGCAGTACTTC
-,TRBV3-1,TRBJ1-1,few,CASSQAGLGMNTEAFF,TGTGCCAGCAGCCAAGCAGGACTAGGGATGAACACTGAAGCTTTCTTT
TRBD1,TRBV2,TRBJ1-1,-,CASSPPTGGKMNTEAFF,TGTGCCAGCAGTCCTCCGACAGGGGGCAAAATGAACACTGAAGCTTTCTTT
-,TRBV6-9,TRBJ1-1,many,CASSYSPSTRLNTEAFF,TGTGCCAGCAGTTACTCCCCTTCGACCCGACTGAACACTGAAGCTTTCTTT
-,TRBV28,TRBJ1-6,many,CASRGGKYNSPLHF,TGTGCCAGCAGGGGAGGGAAGTATAATTCACCCCTCCACTTT
-,TRBV30,TRBJ1-4,-,CAWSDAGAGEKLFF,TGTGCCTGGAGTGATGCGGGCGCGGGTGAAAAACTGTTTTTT